This is a list of T cell receptor beta chains from one sample in a study of shared T cell receptors in the human thymus. Clones were read by immunoSEQ multiplex PCR, and TCRdb kept only the in-frame ones, dropping some. This sample has hundreds of thousands of clones, with approximately 87% found just once. This sample also appeared in a second study, on human thymus T cells.

Material for sequencing was thymocytes. The origin of the receptors is a boy under three years old with a congenital heart defect. CDR3s include the opening cysteine and the closing phenylalanine or tryptophan. A D gene is named only where the DNA matches it firmly. For some rows the clone size is stated as once, few or many, or as a class when expanded; others skip it.

J | V | size | D | CDR3 | DNA
TRBJ2-3 | TRBV14 | - | TRBD2 | CASRPLAESTDTQYF | TGTGCCAGCAGACCTCTAGCGGAGAGCACAGATACGCAGTATTTT
TRBJ1-4 | TRBV14 | few | TRBD1 | CASSGDRGQEKLFF | TGTGCCAGCAGCGGGGACAGGGGGCAAGAAAAACTGTTTTTT
TRBJ1-4 | TRBV6-5 | - | TRBD1 | CASRRWGQGNEKLFF | TGTGCCAGCAGGCGGTGGGGACAGGGTAATGAAAAACTGTTTTTT
TRBJ2-1 | TRBV7-9 | - | TRBD2 | CASSDGWGREYNEQFF | TGTGCCAGCAGCGACGGATGGGGGAGGGAGTACAATGAGCAGTTCTTC
TRBJ2-7 | TRBV14 | - | TRBD1 | CASSPDRAHSYEQYF | TGTGCCAGCAGCCCGGACAGGGCCCACTCCTACGAGCAGTACTTC
TRBJ1-2 | TRBV27 | - | TRBD1 | CASSSPSSRDRGNYGYTF | TGTGCCAGCAGTTCCCCCTCAAGTAGGGACAGGGGAAACTATGGCTACACCTTC
TRBJ1-4 | TRBV4-1 | - | - | CASSQVAGATNEKLFF | TGCGCCAGCAGCCAAGTGGCGGGGGCGACTAATGAAAAACTGTTTTTT
TRBJ2-3 | TRBV5-1 | - | TRBD2 | CASRGTSGSPDTQYF | TGCGCCTCGCGAGGGACTAGCGGGAGCCCAGATACGCAGTATTTT
TRBJ2-7 | TRBV14 | - | TRBD2 | CASSQAPGGNSYEQYF | TGTGCCAGCAGCCAAGCCCCGGGGGGGAACTCCTACGAGCAGTACTTC
TRBJ1-2 | TRBV5-4 | - | - | CASSVAQGSGYTF | TGTGCCAGCAGCGTTGCACAGGGCTCTGGCTACACCTTC
TRBJ1-5 | TRBV30 | - | - | CAWSVSRGQPQHF | TGTGCCTGGAGTGTATCTCGCGGTCAGCCCCAGCATTTT
TRBJ1-2 | TRBV4-1 | few | - | CASSQDQRGVDYGYTF | TGCGCCAGCAGCCAAGATCAACGGGGGGTCGACTATGGCTACACCTTC
TRBJ2-5 | TRBV6-5 | - | TRBD1 | CASSHGQGLETQYF | TGTGCCAGCAGCCACGGACAGGGTCTAGAGACCCAGTACTTC
TRBJ1-2 | TRBV4-3 | - | - | CASHPRGYTNYGYTF | TGCGCCAGCCACCCCCGGGGATACACTAACTATGGCTACACCTTC
TRBJ1-2 | TRBV15 | - | TRBD1 | CATSRDPRDRDYGYTF | TGTGCCACCAGCAGAGATCCCCGGGACAGGGACTATGGCTACACCTTC
TRBJ2-6 | TRBV10-3 | - | TRBD1 | CAISRGDRGSGANVLTF | TGTGCCATCAGCAGGGGGGACAGGGGATCTGGGGCCAACGTCCTGACTTTC
TRBJ2-7 | TRBV28 | few | - | CASGPHEQYF | TGTGCCAGCGGCCCCCACGAGCAGTACTTC
TRBJ2-1 | TRBV19 | - | TRBD2 | CASSTARTSGRVPVDYNEQFF | TGTGCCAGTAGTACCGCCCGGACTAGCGGGAGGGTGCCTGTGGATTACAATGAGCAGTTCTTC
TRBJ1-1 | TRBV11-2 | - | TRBD1 | CASSQSRTGPPNTEAFF | TGTGCCAGCAGCCAATCTCGGACAGGACCTCCGAACACTGAAGCTTTCTTT
TRBJ2-7 | TRBV6-1 | once | TRBD1 | CASTTTGALSYEQYF | TGTGCCAGCACTACGACAGGGGCCCTTTCCTACGAGCAGTACTTC
TRBJ2-5 | TRBV18 | - | - | CASSPLDQETQYF | TGTGCCAGCTCACCTCTAGACCAAGAGACCCAGTACTTC
TRBJ2-7 | TRBV7-8 | - | TRBD2 | CASSLQRTSGIHFYEQYF | TGTGCCAGCAGCCTACAGAGGACTAGCGGGATCCACTTCTACGAGCAGTACTTC
TRBJ2-7 | TRBV2 | - | - | CASSDPAGGSYEQYF | TGTGCCAGCAGTGACCCCGCCGGGGGCTCCTACGAGCAGTACTTC